This T cell receptor beta chain was observed in a study of shared clonotypes between healthy human individuals. This table comes from immunoSEQ multiplex PCR, and its TCRdb copy is limited to in-frame clones, with some not included. This sample has millions of clones, with roughly 92% found just once. Study-level points and caveats: Naive CD4 clonotype sharing across several donors was about 5%. Memory subsets generally showed lower estimated richness than naive subsets. Sequencing depth was expected to affect clonotype sharing among donors.

Comment on this clone: The antigen is unknown.

CDR1 SGDLS and CDR2 YYNGEE come from the germline V gene. V lost 0 bases to trimming and J lost 2 bases, with 11 bases between them. The CDR3 contains 16 residues. The V gene is TRBV9, the J gene TRBJ2-2, with D tentatively TRBD1 (6 bases). The sequenced material came from naive CD4+ T cells sorted from blood. Subset: CD45RA+ positively selected. This sequence was found in a man younger than 30 in good health. This CDR3 reads CASSVGGGHNTGELFF. The CDR3 DNA reads as TGTGCCAGCAGCGTAGGTGGGGGACACAACACCGGGGAGCTGTTTTTT.